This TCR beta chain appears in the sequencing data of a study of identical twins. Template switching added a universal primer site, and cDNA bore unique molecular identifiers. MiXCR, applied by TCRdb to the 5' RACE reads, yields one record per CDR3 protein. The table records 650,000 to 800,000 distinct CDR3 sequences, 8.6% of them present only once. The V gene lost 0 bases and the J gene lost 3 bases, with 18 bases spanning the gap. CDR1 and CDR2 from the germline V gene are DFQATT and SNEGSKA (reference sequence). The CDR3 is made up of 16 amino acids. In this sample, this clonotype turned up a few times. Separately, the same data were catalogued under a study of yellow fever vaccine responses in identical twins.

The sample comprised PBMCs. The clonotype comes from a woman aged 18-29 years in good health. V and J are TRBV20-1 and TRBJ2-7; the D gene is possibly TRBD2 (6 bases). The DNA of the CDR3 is TGCAGTGCTAGAGATCTCGGGGGTAGTCCCCTCTACGAGCAGTACTTC. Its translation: CSARDLGGSPLYEQYF.